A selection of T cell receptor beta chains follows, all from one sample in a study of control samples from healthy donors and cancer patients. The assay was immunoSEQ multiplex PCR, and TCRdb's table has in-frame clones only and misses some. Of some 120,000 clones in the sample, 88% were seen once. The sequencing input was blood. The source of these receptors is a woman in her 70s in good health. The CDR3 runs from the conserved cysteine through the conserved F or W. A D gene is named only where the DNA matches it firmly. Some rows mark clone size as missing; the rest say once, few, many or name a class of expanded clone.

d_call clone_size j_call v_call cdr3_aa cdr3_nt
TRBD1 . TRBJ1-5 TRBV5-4 CASSPGTGEPQHF TGTGCCAGCAGCCCGGGGACAGGGGAGCCCCAGCATTTT
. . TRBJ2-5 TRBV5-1 CASSSAQGAETQYF TGCGCCAGCAGCTCCGCACAGGGTGCAGAGACCCAGTACTTC
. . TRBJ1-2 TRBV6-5 CASSYTGARANYGYTF TGTGCCAGCAGTTACACGGGGGCCAGGGCTAACTATGGCTACACCTTC
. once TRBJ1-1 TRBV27 CASSLMLFGVPEAFF TGTGCCAGCAGTTTAATGTTATTTGGTGTACCTGAAGCTTTCTTT
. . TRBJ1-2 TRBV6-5 CASGEPVNYGYTF TGTGCCAGCGGGGAACCCGTTAACTATGGCTACACCTTC
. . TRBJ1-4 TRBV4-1 CASSQVRGGFLEKLFF TGCGCCAGCAGCCAAGTACGAGGGGGGTTTTTGGAAAAACTGTTTTTT
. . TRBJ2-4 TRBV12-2 CASRLPDRGFSKNIQYF TGTGCAAGTCGCTTACCGGACAGGGGCTTTTCCAAAAACATTCAGTACTTC
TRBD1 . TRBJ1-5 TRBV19 CASTDRGGFGNQPQHF TGTGCCAGCACAGACAGGGGCGGGTTCGGCAATCAGCCCCAGCATTTT
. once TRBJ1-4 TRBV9 CASSVGGQRGEKLFF TGTGCCAGCAGCGTAGGTGGACAGCGGGGGGAAAAACTGTTTTTT
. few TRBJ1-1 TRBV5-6 CASSLDFRRGVKGTEAFF TGTGCCAGCAGCTTGGACTTTCGACGGGGGGTTAAGGGAACTGAAGCTTTCTTT
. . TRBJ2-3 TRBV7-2 CASSLAYRGSGVADTQYF TGTGCCAGCAGCTTAGCGTATCGTGGGTCAGGGGTAGCAGATACGCAGTATTTT
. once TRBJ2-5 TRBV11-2 CASSLGWMGQETQYF TGTGCCAGCAGCTTAGGGTGGATGGGCCAAGAGACCCAGTACTTC
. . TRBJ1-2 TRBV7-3 CASSTATGLSPGMSGGYTF TGTGCCAGCAGCACGGCCACAGGGCTGTCCCCAGGGATGTCCGGTGGCTACACCTTC
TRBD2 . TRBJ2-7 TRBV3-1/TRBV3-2 CASSHLTSVAEQYF TGTGCCAGCAGCCACCTAACTAGCGTCGCCGAGCAGTACTTC
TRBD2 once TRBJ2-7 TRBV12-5 CASGLDTGRGRTYEQYF TGTGCTAGTGGTTTGGACACCGGGAGGGGCCGGACCTACGAGCAGTACTTC
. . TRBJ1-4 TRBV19 CASSIPGLANEKLFF TGTGCCAGTAGTATTCCGGGACTGGCTAATGAAAAACTGTTTTTT
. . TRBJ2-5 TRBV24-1 CATSFGGETQYF TGTGCCACCAGTTTTGGTGGCGAGACCCAGTACTTC
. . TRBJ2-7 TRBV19 CASSPGPGQSSYEQYF TGTGCCAGTAGTCCCGGACCAGGCCAGAGCTCCTACGAGCAGTACTTC
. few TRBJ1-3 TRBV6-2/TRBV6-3 CASSRTSFSGNTIYF TGTGCCAGCAGCCGTACATCCTTCTCTGGAAACACCATATATTTT
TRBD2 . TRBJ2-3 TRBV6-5 CASGLAGVKDTQYF TGTGCCAGCGGACTAGCGGGGGTCAAAGATACGCAGTATTTT
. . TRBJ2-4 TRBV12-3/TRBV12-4 CASSAQSIQYF TGTGCCAGCAGTGCCCAGAGCATTCAGTACTTC
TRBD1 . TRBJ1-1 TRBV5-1 CASSDGTGMLMNTEAFF TGCGCCAGCAGCGACGGGACAGGGATGTTAATGAACACTGAAGCTTTCTTT
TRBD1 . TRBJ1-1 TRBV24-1 CATSDSTGEVDTEAFF TGTGCCACCAGTGATTCGACAGGGGAGGTTGACACTGAAGCTTTCTTT
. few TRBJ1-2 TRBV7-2 CASSLDSRPSNYGYTF TGTGCCAGCAGCTTAGACTCCCGCCCGTCTAACTATGGCTACACCTTC
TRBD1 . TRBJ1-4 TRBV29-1 CSAKQGPANEKLFF TGCAGCGCGAAACAGGGGCCAGCTAATGAAAAACTGTTTTTT
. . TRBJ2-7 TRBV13 CASSYSWGGKSSYEQYF TGTGCCAGCAGCTATAGTTGGGGCGGGAAAAGCTCCTACGAGCAGTACTTC
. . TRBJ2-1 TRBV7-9 CASSLAALFSPSEQFF TGTGCCAGCAGCTTAGCGGCTCTTTTTTCGCCTTCTGAGCAGTTCTTC